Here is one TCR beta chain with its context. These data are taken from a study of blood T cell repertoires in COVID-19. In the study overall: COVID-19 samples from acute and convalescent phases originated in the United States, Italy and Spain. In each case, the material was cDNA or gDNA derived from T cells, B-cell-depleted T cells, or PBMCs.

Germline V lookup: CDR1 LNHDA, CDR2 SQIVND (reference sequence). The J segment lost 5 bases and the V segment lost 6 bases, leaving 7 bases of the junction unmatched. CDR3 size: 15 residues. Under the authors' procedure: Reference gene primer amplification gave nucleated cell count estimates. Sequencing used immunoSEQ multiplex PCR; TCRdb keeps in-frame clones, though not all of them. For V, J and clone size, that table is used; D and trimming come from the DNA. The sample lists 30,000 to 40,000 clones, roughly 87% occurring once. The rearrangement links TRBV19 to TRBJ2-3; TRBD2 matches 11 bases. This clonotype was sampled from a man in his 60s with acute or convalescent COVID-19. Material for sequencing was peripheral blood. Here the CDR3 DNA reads TGTGCCAGTAGGTCGCTAGCGGGAGGTAGAGATACGCAGTATTTT. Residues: CASRSLAGGRDTQYF.